These 22 T cell receptor beta chains were sequenced from one sample in a study. In TCRdb, the 5' RACE reads were re-called with MiXCR into one record per CDR3 protein. The table includes roughly 50,000 distinct CDR3 sequences, approximately 24% detected once. Material for sequencing was tumor-infiltrating naive CD4+ T cells sorted from the breast tumor. Noted subset: naive CD4+ T cells, CD4+CD45RA+CD25-. These receptors were taken from a female donor with breast cancer.

This clonotype occurred many times. The chain employs TRBV6-2 or TRBV6-3 and TRBJ2-1; the D gene is possibly TRBD2 (6 bases). CDR1 is MNHEY, CDR2 SVGEGT, per germline. V was clipped by 5 bases and J by 9 bases, with 20 bases between them. The CDR3 sequence is 15 residues long. The CDR3 protein is CASSDPGGTAGEQFF. The CDR3 DNA sequence: TGTGCCAGCAGTGACCCGGGCGGGACGGCTGGTGAGCAGTTCTTC.

The CDR3 spells CASSYLSSPLHF. CDR3 bases: TGTGCCAGCAGTTACTTATCTTCACCCCTCCACTTT. The chain links TRBV5-4 to TRBJ1-6; no reliable D call. Germline values: CDR1 SGHNT, CDR2 YYREEE (reference sequence). Trimming left V 5 bases short and J 9 bases short, with 9 bases between. The CDR3 totals 12 residues.

J is TRBJ1-5 and V is TRBV4-3; perhaps TRBD1 as D (5 bases). This CDR3 is built from 16 residues. V was clipped by 4 bases and J by 3 bases, with 16 bases between them. Germline loops: CDR1 LGHNA, CDR2 YSLEER. In DNA, the CDR3 is TGCGCCAGCAGCCCTACGGGGGTTTTGGACAATCAGCCCCAGCATTTT. Protein sequence: CASSPTGVLDNQPQHF.

This clonotype occurred a few times. CDR3 bases: TGTGCCAGCAGCTTAGAGGCCAGCGGGAGTTACGAGCAGTACTTC. Its protein product is CASSLEASGSYEQYF. The chain is built from TRBV7-2 and TRBJ2-7; 8 positions match TRBD2. The CDR3 has 15 amino acids. The germline V gene encodes CDR1 SGHTA and CDR2 FQGNSA. V lost 1 base to trimming and J lost 4 bases; unmatched junction nucleotides: 6.

The chain carries TRBV7-6 and TRBJ2-5; no clear D. The germline V and J ends were trimmed by 6 bases and 5 bases, with 13 bases remaining between them. CDR1 and CDR2 (germline): SGHVS, FNYEAQ. There are 13 residues in the CDR3. The CDR3 protein is CASRDLVIETQYF. CDR3 nucleotide sequence: TGTGCCAGCAGGGATCTAGTTATCGAGACCCAGTACTTC. Supplemented by reference TRBV7-6 and TRBJ2-5, the full variable domain reads GAGVSQSPRYKVTKRGQDVALRCDPISGHVSLYWYRQALGQGPEFLTYFNYEAQQDKSGLPNDRFSAERPEGSISTLTIQRTEQRDSAMYRCASRDLVIETQYFGPGTRLLVL.

Concerning this clonotype: A read error may explain this, as a much larger clone is one base away. As the CDR3 is not closed by the conserved phenylalanine or tryptophan, this likely results from a read error. The J gene is TRBJ1-2, the V gene TRBV5-1; D not resolved. Trimming cost V 5 bases and J 8 bases, with 19 bases left between them. Per the germline V gene, CDR1 is SGHRS and CDR2 is YFSETQ. The CDR3 runs to 14 residues. CDR3 protein: CASSMAPGEGGYTC. The CDR3 region has the DNA TGCGCCAGCAGTATGGCCCCAGGAGAAGGAGGCTACACCTGC.

This clonotype appeared a few times. The J gene is TRBJ1-2, the V gene TRBV11-2; no definite D call. The CDR3 is made up of 12 amino acids. Germline CDR1 and CDR2: SGHAT and FQNNGV. The germline V and J ends were trimmed by 5 bases and 3 bases, with 7 bases remaining between them. CDR3 region: CASSKRDYGYTF. The CDR3 coding sequence is TGTGCCAGCAGCAAGCGGGACTATGGCTACACCTTC.

The rearrangement links TRBV5-6 to TRBJ1-1, with D possibly matching TRBD1 (6 bases). The ends were cut back, 0 bases at V and 11 bases at J, with 11 bases in the middle. CDR1 is SGHDT, CDR2 YYEEEE, per germline. The CDR3 is made up of 12 amino acids. The CDR3 DNA follows: TGTGCCAGCAGCTTGGGGGGGGCGGTGGCTTTCTTT. Amino acid sequence: CASSLGGAVAFF.

V and J are TRBV7-2 and TRBJ2-7; 7 nucleotides align to TRBD2. In germline, CDR1 is SGHTA, CDR2 FQGNSA. The CDR3 sequence is 14 residues long. The V gene end was trimmed by 5 bases and the J gene end by 7 bases; junction bases not matched to a gene: 11. CDR3 protein: CASSAQRESREQYF. CDR3 nucleotides: TGTGCCAGCAGCGCTCAGCGGGAATCACGAGAGCAGTACTTC.

This clonotype occurred a few times. The rearrangement links TRBV5-1 to TRBJ2-3; D remains unclear. The CDR3 is 16 residues long. The V gene lost 4 bases and the J gene lost 1 base, with 16 bases spanning the gap. Germline-derived CDR1 and CDR2 are SGHRS and YFSETQ. The CDR3 DNA reads as TGCGCCAGCAGCGACGAGATCGGGCGTGGCACAGATACGCAGTATTTT. Translated, it gives CASSDEIGRGTDTQYF.

This clonotype was found many times. The rearrangement uses TRBV4-2 and TRBJ1-2, with D perhaps TRBD1 (5 bases). The V end was cut by 2 bases, the J end by 8 bases, with 9 bases between. Germline lookup yields CDR1 LGHNA and CDR2 YNFKEQ. The CDR3 is 12 residues long. CDR3 amino acids: CASSQNRYGYTF. As DNA, the CDR3 is TGTGCCAGCAGCCAAAACAGGTACGGCTACACCTTC.

This clonotype appeared many times. The V call is TRBV7-6, the J call TRBJ2-1; 7 nucleotides match TRBD1. Trimming at V came to 1 base and at J to 4 bases, leaving 4 bases not matched to a gene. The CDR3 has 15 residues. Germline CDR1 is SGHVS and CDR2 is FNYEAQ. Here the CDR3 DNA reads TGTGCCAGCAGCTTAGTGACAGGGCCATACAATGAGCAGTTCTTC. Translated: CASSLVTGPYNEQFF.

This clonotype has at least ten counts. This chain joins TRBV10-3 and TRBJ2-5, with D uncertain. This CDR3 has 13 amino acids. V was pared by 3 bases and J by 3 bases, with 8 bases between. The V gene's germline CDR1 is ENHRY and CDR2 SYGVKD. The CDR3 region is CAISEIPEETQYF. For the CDR3, the DNA is TGTGCCATCAGTGAAATACCCGAAGAGACCCAGTACTTC.

The rearrangement joins TRBV29-1 to TRBJ2-3, with D perhaps matching TRBD2 (5 bases). Germline CDR1 and CDR2: SQVTM and ANQGSEA. V lost 4 bases and J 5 bases, leaving 7 bases between the germline ends. CDR3 size: 11 residues. The CDR3 reads CSVVSGDTQYF. CDR3 sequence (DNA): TGCAGCGTTGTCAGCGGAGATACGCAGTATTTT.

This clonotype was detected ten times or more. This sequence joins TRBV5-1 and TRBJ1-1; 9 bases match TRBD1. The CDR3 covers 15 residues. Per the germline V gene, CDR1 is SGHRS and CDR2 is YFSETQ. The trim removed 4 bases at V and 0 bases at J, leaving 4 bases unmatched. The CDR3 DNA sequence: TGCGCCAGCAGCATGACAGGGGGTATGAACACTGAAGCTTTCTTT. Protein product: CASSMTGGMNTEAFF.

The V call is TRBV6-1, the J call TRBJ2-7, with 12 bases lining up with TRBD2. The CDR3 totals 15 residues. Germline V gives CDR1 MNHNS, CDR2 SASEGT. With V trimmed by 4 bases and J by 1 base, 2 bases remained unmatched. CDR3: CASSAGLAGSYEQYF. The CDR3, as DNA: TGTGCCAGCAGTGCAGGACTAGCGGGGTCCTACGAGCAGTACTTC.

With regard to this clonotype: A read error may explain this, as a much larger clone is one base away. The chain carries TRBV2 and TRBJ2-2, with D possibly being TRBD1 or TRBD2 (5 bases each). The CDR3 extends over 15 amino acids. Germline CDR1 reads SNHLY; CDR2 reads FYNNEI. The CDR3: CASNLAGANTRELFF. The CDR3, as DNA: TGTGCCAGCAACCTAGCTGGGGCGAACACCAGGGAGCTGTTTTTT. The full variable domain, its missing parts supplied by reference TRBV2 and TRBJ2-2, is EPEVTQTPSHQVTQMGQEVILRCVPISNHLYFYWYRQILGQKVEFLVSFYNNEISEKSEIFDDQFSVERPDGSNFTLKIRSTKLEDSAMYFCASNLAGANTRELFFGEGSRLTVL.

The chain joins TRBV6-5 to TRBJ1-2, with D possibly matching TRBD1 (6 bases). The germline gives CDR1 MNHEY, CDR2 SVGAGI. V was pared by 6 bases and J by 4 bases, with 15 bases between. The CDR3 extends over 14 amino acids. CDR3 DNA: TGTGCCAGCAGAAAACCGGGGGGCGTCTATGGCTACACCTTC. It yields the protein CASRKPGGVYGYTF.

Worth noting for this clonotype: A junction boundary mismatches the germline segment, possibly from a read error. The rearrangement joins TRBV28 to TRBJ1-2, with D possibly being TRBD1 (5 bases). The CDR3 covers 15 residues. Germline V gene sequence: CDR1 MDHEN, CDR2 SYDVKM. CDR3 amino acids: CACSLGSGRSAGYTF. CDR3 nucleotide sequence: TGTGCCTGCAGTCTAGGGTCGGGGCGCTCAGCTGGCTACACCTTC.

The chain carries TRBV5-1 and TRBJ1-2, with 9 bases aligning to TRBD1. Germline V CDR1 and CDR2: SGHRS, YFSETQ. V lost 0 bases to trimming and J lost 6 bases; unmatched junction nucleotides: 3. The CDR3 consists of 14 residues. In nucleotides, the CDR3 is TGCGCCAGCAGCTTGGACAGGGGGCGAGATGGCTACACCTTC. Translating it yields CASSLDRGRDGYTF.

This clonotype came up once. The chain uses TRBV6-2 or TRBV6-3 and TRBJ1-5; D might be TRBD1 (5 bases). In germline, CDR1 is MNHEY, CDR2 SVGEGT. The CDR3 is made up of 14 amino acids. Trimming left V 5 bases short and J 6 bases short, with 14 bases between. CDR3 nucleotide sequence: TGTGCCAGCAGTGGCGAGCTTACAGGTCAGCCCCAGCATTTT. Its protein is CASSGELTGQPQHF.

This rearrangement joins TRBV9 to TRBJ2-1; perhaps TRBD2 as D (6 bases). The germline V gene has CDR1 SGDLS and CDR2 YYNGEE. V gave up 3 bases and J gave up 2 bases, with 12 bases separating them. The CDR3 is made up of 15 amino acids. CDR3: CASSAPPGAYNEQFF. The CDR3 coding sequence is TGTGCCAGCAGCGCCCCTCCGGGGGCCTACAATGAGCAGTTCTTC.